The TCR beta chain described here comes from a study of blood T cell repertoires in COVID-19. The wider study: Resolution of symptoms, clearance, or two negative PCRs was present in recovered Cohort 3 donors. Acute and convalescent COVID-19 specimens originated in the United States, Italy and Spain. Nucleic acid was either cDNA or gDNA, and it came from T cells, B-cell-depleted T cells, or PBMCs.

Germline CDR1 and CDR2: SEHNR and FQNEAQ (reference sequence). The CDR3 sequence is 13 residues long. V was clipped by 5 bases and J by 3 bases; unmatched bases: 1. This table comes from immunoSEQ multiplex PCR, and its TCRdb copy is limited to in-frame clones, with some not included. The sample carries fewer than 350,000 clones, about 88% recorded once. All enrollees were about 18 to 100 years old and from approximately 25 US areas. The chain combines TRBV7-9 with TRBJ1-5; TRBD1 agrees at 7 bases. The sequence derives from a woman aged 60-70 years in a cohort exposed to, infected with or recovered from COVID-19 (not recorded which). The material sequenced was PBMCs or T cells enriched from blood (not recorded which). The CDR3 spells CASSGTANQPQHF. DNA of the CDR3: TGTGCCAGCAGCGGGACAGCCAATCAGCCCCAGCATTTT.